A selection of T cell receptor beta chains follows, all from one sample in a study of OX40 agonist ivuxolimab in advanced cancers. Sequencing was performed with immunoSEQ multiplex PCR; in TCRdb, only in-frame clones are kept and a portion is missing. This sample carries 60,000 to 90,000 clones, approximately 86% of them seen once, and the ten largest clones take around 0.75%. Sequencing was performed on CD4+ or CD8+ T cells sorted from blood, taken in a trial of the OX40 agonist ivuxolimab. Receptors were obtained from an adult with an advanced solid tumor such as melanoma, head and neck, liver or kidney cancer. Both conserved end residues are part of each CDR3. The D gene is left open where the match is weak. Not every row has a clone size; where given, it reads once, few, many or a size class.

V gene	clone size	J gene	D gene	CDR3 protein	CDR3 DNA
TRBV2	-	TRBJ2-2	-	CASSEGGTLGELFF	TGTGCCAGCAGTGAAGGGGGGACACTCGGGGAGCTGTTTTTT
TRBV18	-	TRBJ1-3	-	CASSKEPGNTIYF	TGTGCCAGCTCAAAAGAGCCTGGAAACACCATATATTTT
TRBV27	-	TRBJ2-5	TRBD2	CASSGSLAGQETQYF	TGTGCCAGCAGTGGATCACTAGCGGGGCAAGAGACCCAGTACTTC
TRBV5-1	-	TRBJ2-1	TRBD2	CASSIRTSGNEQFF	TGCGCCAGCAGCATCCGGACTAGCGGGAATGAGCAGTTCTTC
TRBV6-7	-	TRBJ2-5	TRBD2	CASSTSSGRAREGETQYF	TGTGCCAGCAGTACCTCTAGCGGGAGGGCCCGGGAAGGAGAGACCCAGTACTTC
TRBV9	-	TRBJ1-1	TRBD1	CASSLQEGTGALNTEAFF	TGTGCCAGCAGCCTCCAGGAGGGGACAGGGGCCCTTAACACTGAAGCTTTCTTT
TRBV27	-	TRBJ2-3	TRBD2	CASKFLAGASTDTQYF	TGTGCCAGCAAATTCCTAGCGGGGGCTAGCACAGATACGCAATATTTT
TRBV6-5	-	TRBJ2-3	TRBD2	CASTEVAGRDTQYF	TGTGCCAGCACCGAGGTAGCGGGGCGGGATACGCAGTATTTT
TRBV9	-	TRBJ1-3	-	CASSSPGISRNTIYF	TGTGCCAGCAGCTCCCCCGGGATTTCGAGAAACACCATATATTTT
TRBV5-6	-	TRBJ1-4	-	CASSPLLSGENEKLFF	TGTGCCAGCAGCCCTCTCCTCTCGGGGGAAAATGAAAAACTGTTTTTT
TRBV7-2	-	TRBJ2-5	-	CASSLSLETQYF	TGTGCCAGCAGCTTAAGTTTAGAGACCCAGTACTTC
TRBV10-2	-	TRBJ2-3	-	CASSPEGLVGDTQYF	TGCGCCAGCAGTCCCGAAGGGCTAGTGGGAGATACGCAGTATTTT
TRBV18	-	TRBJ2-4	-	CASSPSGKSKNIQYF	TGTGCCAGCTCACCGTCAGGAAAGAGCAAAAACATTCAGTACTTC
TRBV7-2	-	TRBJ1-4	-	CASSLDRTVATNEKLFF	TGTGCCAGCAGCTTAGATAGGACAGTTGCAACTAATGAAAAACTGTTTTTT
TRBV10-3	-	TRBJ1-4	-	CAISRNTGSNEKLFF	TGTGCCATCAGTAGAAACACAGGGTCTAATGAAAAACTGTTTTTT
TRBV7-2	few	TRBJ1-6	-	CASSLLPEGSPLHF	TGTGCCAGCAGCTTACTGCCAGAGGGTTCACCCCTCCACTTT
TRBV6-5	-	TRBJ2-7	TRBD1	CASSRTGGPSYEQYF	TGTGCCAGCAGTCGGACAGGGGGTCCTTCCTACGAGCAGTACTTC
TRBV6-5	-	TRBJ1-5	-	CASSYSTLEGGQPQHF	TGTGCCAGCAGTTACTCCACCTTGGAGGGGGGTCAGCCCCAGCATTTT
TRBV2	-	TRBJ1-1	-	CASTGKGDGSRNTEAFF	TGTGCCAGCACTGGTAAGGGGGACGGAAGTAGGAACACTGAAGCTTTCTTT
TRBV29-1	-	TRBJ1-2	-	CSVDRGGYGYTF	TGCAGCGTTGATCGGGGAGGGTATGGCTACACCTTC
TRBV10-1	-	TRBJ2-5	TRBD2	CASSESTSRETQYF	TGCGCCAGCAGTGAATCGACTAGCAGGGAGACCCAGTACTTC
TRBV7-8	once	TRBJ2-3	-	CASSLEKYTLAAYF	TGTGCCAGCAGCTTAGAAAAATATACTCTAGCAGCGTATTTT
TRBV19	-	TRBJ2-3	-	CATRDRNTDTQYF	TGTGCCACCAGAGACAGAAACACAGATACGCAGTATTTT
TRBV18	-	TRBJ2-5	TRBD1	CASSSGQGETQYF	TGTGCCAGCTCATCCGGACAGGGGGAGACCCAGTACTTC
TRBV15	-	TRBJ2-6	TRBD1	CATSRRTGATSGANVLTF	TGTGCCACCAGCAGAAGGACAGGGGCGACCTCTGGGGCCAACGTCCTGACTTTC
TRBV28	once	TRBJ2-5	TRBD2	CASSLGLAGETQYF	TGTGCCAGCAGTTTGGGGCTAGCGGGAGAGACCCAGTACTTC
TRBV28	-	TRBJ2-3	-	CASSYRGRGGTDTQYF	TGTGCCAGCAGTTATAGGGGCAGGGGTGGCACAGATACGCAGTATTTT
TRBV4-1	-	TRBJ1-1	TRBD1	CASSLRAGSGQGNTEAFF	TGCGCCAGCAGCCTTCGAGCCGGGTCCGGACAGGGGAACACTGAAGCTTTCTTT
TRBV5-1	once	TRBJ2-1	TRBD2	CASSTGLAGNNEQFF	TGCGCCAGCAGCACGGGACTAGCGGGCAACAATGAGCAGTTCTTC
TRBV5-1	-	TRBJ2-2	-	CASSLVPDPNTGELFF	TGCGCCAGCAGCTTGGTGCCAGACCCGAACACCGGGGAGCTGTTTTTT
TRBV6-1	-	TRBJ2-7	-	CASSETRPAYEQYF	TGTGCCAGCAGTGAAACCAGACCGGCCTACGAGCAGTACTTC
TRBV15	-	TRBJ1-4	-	CATRDIFGEKLFF	TGTGCCACCAGAGATATTTTTGGTGAAAAACTGTTTTTT
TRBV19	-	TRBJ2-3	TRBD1	CASSIPGTGGTDTQYF	TGTGCCAGTAGTATACCGGGGACAGGGGGCACAGATACGCAGTATTTT